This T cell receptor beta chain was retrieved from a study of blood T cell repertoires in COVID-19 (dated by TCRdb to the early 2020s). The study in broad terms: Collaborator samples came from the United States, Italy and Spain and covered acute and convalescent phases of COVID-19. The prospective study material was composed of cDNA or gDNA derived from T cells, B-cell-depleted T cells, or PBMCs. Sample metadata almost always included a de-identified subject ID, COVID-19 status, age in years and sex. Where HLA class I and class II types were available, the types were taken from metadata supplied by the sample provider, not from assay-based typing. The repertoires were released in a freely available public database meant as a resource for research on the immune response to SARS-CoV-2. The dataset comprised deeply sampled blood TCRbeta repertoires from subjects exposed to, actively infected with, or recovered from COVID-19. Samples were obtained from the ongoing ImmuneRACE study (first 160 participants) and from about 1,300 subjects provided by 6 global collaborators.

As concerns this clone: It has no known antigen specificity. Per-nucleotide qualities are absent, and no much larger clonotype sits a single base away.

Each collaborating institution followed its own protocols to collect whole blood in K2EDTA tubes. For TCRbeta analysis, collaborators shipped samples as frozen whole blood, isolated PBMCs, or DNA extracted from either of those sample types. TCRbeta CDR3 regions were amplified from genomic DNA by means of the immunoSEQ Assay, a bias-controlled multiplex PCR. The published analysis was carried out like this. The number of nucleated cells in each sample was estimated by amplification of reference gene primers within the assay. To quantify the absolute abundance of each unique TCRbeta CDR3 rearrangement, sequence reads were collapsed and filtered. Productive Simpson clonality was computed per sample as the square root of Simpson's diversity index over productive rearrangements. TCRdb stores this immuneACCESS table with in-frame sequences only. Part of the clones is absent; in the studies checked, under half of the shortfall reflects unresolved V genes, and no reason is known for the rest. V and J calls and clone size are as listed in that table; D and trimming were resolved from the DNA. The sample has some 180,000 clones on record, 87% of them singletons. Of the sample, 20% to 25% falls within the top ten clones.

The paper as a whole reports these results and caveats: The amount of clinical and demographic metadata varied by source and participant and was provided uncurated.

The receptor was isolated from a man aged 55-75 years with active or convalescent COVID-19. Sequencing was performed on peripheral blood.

The sequenced DNA is TGTGCCAGTAGTATAGATCTGACAGCCTACGAGCAGTACTTC. The resulting protein is CASSIDLTAYEQYF. The sequence joins TRBV19 to TRBJ2-7; the D segment could be TRBD1, given 5 matching bases. The CDR3, cysteine through phenylalanine, is 14 amino acids long. Just CDR3 DNA is preserved here, 42 bases in frame from base 1. Per the germline V gene (reference sequence), LNHDA is the CDR1 and SQIVND is the CDR2. V is reduced by 0 bases and J by 2 bases, leaving a spacing of 8 bases between them.